This passage covers 5 T cell receptor beta chains from one sample sequenced in a study of blood T cell repertoires in COVID-19 (TCRdb year 2020). Libraries were prepared through the immunoSEQ multiplex PCR assay. TCRdb retrieved this table from immuneACCESS and kept in-frame rearrangements only. Not all clones are present; in checked studies, unresolved V genes account for under half, and no reason is known for the remainder. This sample gives fewer than 500,000 clones in total; roughly 87% of them show up just once. Clones ranked in the top ten supply about 0.75% of the sample. What was sequenced was PBMCs or T cells enriched from blood (not recorded which). These receptors came from a woman between 18 and 29 years old who had recovered from COVID-19.

This clone showed up just once. The chain uses TRBV5-1 and TRBJ1-2, with D tentatively TRBD1 (5 bases). The germline V and J ends were trimmed by 5 bases and 5 bases, with 19 bases remaining between them. Germline lookup yields CDR1 SGHRS and CDR2 YFSETQ. The CDR3 consists of 15 residues. CDR3 in DNA: TGCGCCAGCAGACTCCAGGGCACGCACCAGTATGGCTACACCTTC. The encoded protein is CASRLQGTHQYGYTF.

Notes on this clone: Other DNA sequences of this sample code for an identical CDR3. This sequence joins TRBV6-5 and TRBJ1-1, with 8 bases fitting TRBD1. Germline values: CDR1 MNHEY, CDR2 SVGAGI. The V and J ends lost 2 bases and 1 base, in that order; junction bases with no gene match: 0. The CDR3 sequence is 14 residues long. The CDR3: CASSYGQGNTEAFF. CDR3 DNA sequence: TGTGCCAGCAGTTACGGACAGGGGAACACTGAAGCTTTCTTT.

This chain joins TRBV29-1 and TRBJ2-5; weak D call: TRBD1 (6 bases). Looked up from germline, CDR1 is SQVTM and CDR2 is ANQGSEA. The CDR3 runs to 12 residues. Between the trimmed V and J ends, which lost 6 bases and 4 bases, there was a span of 12 bases. Here the CDR3 DNA reads TGCAGCGTGACTACGGACAGAGAGACCCAGTACTTC. Amino acids: CSVTTDRETQYF.

The chain employs TRBV9 and TRBJ1-1; no reliable D call. The V gene lost 1 base and the J gene lost 4 bases, with 8 bases spanning the gap. CDR1 is SGDLS, CDR2 YYNGEE, per germline. The CDR3 totals 13 residues. CDR3 residues: CASSVTVSTEAFF. The CDR3 coding sequence is TGTGCCAGCAGCGTAACGGTGTCCACTGAAGCTTTCTTT.

Concerning this clone itself: Given the absence of the conserved phenylalanine or tryptophan at the CDR3 end, a read error is likely. No DNA is shown, since the ends of the CDR3 on it are uncertain; the CDR3 is the one TCRdb lists. The V call is TRBV21-1, the J call TRBJ1-6; the table's D call, TRBD1, has no DNA check behind it. TRBV21-1 represents a pseudogene. A total of 11 residues make up the CDR3, ends included. The chain's CDR3 is CASTSNRDISY.